Below, 27 T cell receptor beta chains from the same sample are listed, as sequenced in a study of blood T cell repertoires in COVID-19. Profiled with immunoSEQ multiplex PCR; TCRdb holds only in-frame clones, not every one. The table shows 300,000 or so clones, with roughly 90% occurring only once. The sequencing input was PBMCs or T cells enriched from blood (not recorded which). The receptors were gathered from a man between 60 and 75 years old who had recovered from COVID-19.

The V gene is TRBV3-1 (or the pseudogene TRBV3-2), the J gene TRBJ1-2, with a possible D match to TRBD1 (6 bases). The CDR3 is made up of 16 amino acids. The V gene lost 1 base and the J gene lost 4 bases, with 16 bases spanning the gap. Germline V gives CDR1 LGHDT, CDR2 YNNKEL (reference sequence). The CDR3 nucleotides are TGTGCCAGCAGCCAAGCCCTGGGGGACACATTCTATGGCTACACCTTC. Its protein product is CASSQALGDTFYGYTF.

The chain joins TRBV28 to TRBJ2-3; D may be TRBD1 (6 bases). Trimming pared 6 bases from V and 6 bases from J, leaving 19 bases between. This CDR3 region has 15 residues. CDR1 is MDHEN, CDR2 SYDVKM, per germline. For the CDR3, the DNA is TGTGCCAGCAGGGGCAGGGGAACACAAGGGGATACGCAGTATTTT. Its protein is CASRGRGTQGDTQYF. The variable domain in full, completed from reference TRBV28 and TRBJ2-3, reads DVKVTQSSRYLVKRTGEKVFLECVQDMDHENMFWYRQDPGLGLRLIYFSYDVKMKEKGDIPEGYSVSREKKERFSLILESASTNQTSMYLCASRGRGTQGDTQYFGPGTRLTVL.

V is TRBV7-9 and J is TRBJ2-7; TRBD1 might be the D (6 bases). Trimming took off 6 bases at V and 0 bases at J, with 12 bases between the two ends. From germline, CDR1 is SEHNR and CDR2 FQNEAQ (reference sequence). The CDR3 totals 14 residues. The CDR3 DNA is TGTGCCAGCAGAAAACAGGGTCCCTCCTACGAGCAGTACTTC. Amino acids: CASRKQGPSYEQYF. Variable domain in full (rest from reference TRBV7-9 and TRBJ2-7): DTGVSQNPRHKITKRGQNVTFRCDPISEHNRLYWYRQTLGQGPEFLTYFQNEAQLEKSRLLSDRFSAERPKGSFSTLEIQRTEQGDSAMYLCASRKQGPSYEQYFGPGTRLTVT.

This chain links TRBV3-1 (or the pseudogene TRBV3-2) with TRBJ2-1, with D possibly TRBD2 on 6 matching bases. Germline values: CDR1 LGHDT, CDR2 YNNKEL (reference sequence). This CDR3 comprises 18 residues. V shed 4 bases and J shed 3 bases, with 22 bases lying between them. The DNA of the CDR3 is TGTGCCAGCAGCCTGGCGGCCCCTACTCGGGGGAACTACAATGAGCAGTTCTTC. As protein: CASSLAAPTRGNYNEQFF.

The chain joins TRBV7-2 to TRBJ2-7; 8 nucleotides align to TRBD1. Looked up from germline, CDR1 is SGHTA and CDR2 is FQGNSA. This CDR3 comprises 16 residues. With 3 bases clipped from V and 4 bases from J, the junction kept 11 bases outside the gene matches. The CDR3: CASSLGGVTGVYEQYF. CDR3 nucleotides: TGTGCCAGCAGCTTGGGTGGTGTGACAGGGGTTTACGAGCAGTACTTC.

This chain uses TRBV11-2 with TRBJ1-4; possibly TRBD1 for D (6 bases). V gave up 6 bases and J gave up 0 bases, with 11 bases separating them. The CDR3 has 15 residues. Germline lookup yields CDR1 SGHAT and CDR2 FQNNGV. This chain's CDR3 is CASRARGSTNEKLFF. The CDR3 coding sequence is TGTGCCAGCAGGGCAAGGGGGTCAACTAATGAAAAACTGTTTTTT.

Concerning this clone: Other DNA variants within this sample encode the same CDR3. V is TRBV11-2 and J is TRBJ2-1; a possible D gene is TRBD2 (7 bases). The length of the CDR3 is 15 residues. Trimming removed 1 base from V and 2 bases from J, with 9 bases in between. Germline lookup yields CDR1 SGHAT and CDR2 FQNNGV. This CDR3 is CASSLGGGPYNEQFF. CDR3 DNA: TGTGCCAGCAGCTTAGGCGGGGGCCCCTACAATGAGCAGTTCTTC.

J is TRBJ1-1 and V is TRBV7-9; weak D call: TRBD1 (6 bases). The length of the CDR3 is 15 residues. Looked up from germline, CDR1 is SEHNR and CDR2 is FQNEAQ (reference sequence). The V and J ends lost 4 bases and 0 bases respectively, with 12 bases between them. CDR3 amino acids: CASSSPDSLNTEAFF. The CDR3 nucleotides read TGTGCCAGCAGCTCCCCGGACAGCCTGAACACTGAAGCTTTCTTT.

This chain's CDR3 is CASSFPGAEQYF. CDR3 in DNA: TGTGCCAGCAGTTTCCCAGGGGCGGAGCAGTACTTC. V gene TRBV27 combines with J gene TRBJ2-7; TRBD1 is a possible D gene (6 bases). Germline values: CDR1 MNHEY, CDR2 SMNVEV (reference sequence). The CDR3 spans 12 residues. The V end was cut by 3 bases, the J end by 7 bases, with 10 bases between.

J is TRBJ1-1 and V is TRBV27, with a possible D match to TRBD1 (5 bases). This CDR3 is 15 amino acids long. V shed 8 bases and J shed 2 bases, with 18 bases lying between them. Germline values: CDR1 MNHEY, CDR2 SMNVEV (reference sequence). This chain's CDR3 is CASHPQRGRNTEAFF. CDR3 nucleotide sequence: TGTGCCAGCCACCCCCAAAGGGGCCGAAACACTGAAGCTTTCTTT.

This rearrangement joins TRBV4-1 to TRBJ2-7; D not resolved. V gave up 0 bases and J gave up 2 bases, with 11 bases separating them. CDR3 length equals 15 residues. CDR1 is MGHRA, CDR2 YSYEKL, per germline. Here the CDR3 reads CASSQDPPGPYEQYF. The CDR3 DNA reads as TGCGCCAGCAGCCAAGATCCACCTGGCCCCTACGAGCAGTACTTC.

This clone was recorded only once. The chain employs TRBV19 and TRBJ1-5; TRBD1 matches at 8 bases. Germline V gene lookup returns CDR1 LNHDA and CDR2 SQIVND (reference sequence). The CDR3 contains 18 residues. The junction had 11 bases not matched to a gene; V was cut back by 4 bases and J by 0 bases. The CDR3 sequence is CASSNPGTGPYSNQPQHF. The CDR3 DNA reads TGTGCCAGTAGTAATCCAGGGACAGGCCCTTATAGCAATCAGCCCCAGCATTTT. The variable domain in full, with the rest retrieved from reference TRBV19 and TRBJ1-5, is DGGITQSPKYLFRKEGQNVTLSCEQNLNHDAMYWYRQDPGQGLRLIYYSQIVNDFQKGDIAEGYSVSREKKESFPLTVTSAQKNPTAFYLCASSNPGTGPYSNQPQHFGDGTRLSIL.

The rearrangement joins TRBV4-3 to TRBJ1-1, with TRBD1 as a possible D gene (6 bases). Germline values: CDR1 LGHNA, CDR2 YSLEER. V gave up 6 bases and J gave up 0 bases, with 14 bases separating them. The length of the CDR3 is 15 residues. CDR3 loop: CASRPETGLNTEAFF. As DNA, the CDR3 is TGCGCCAGCAGACCCGAAACAGGGCTGAACACTGAAGCTTTCTTT.

This clone was seen once. The rearrangement links TRBV28 to TRBJ2-1; the D gene is possibly TRBD2 (5 bases). This CDR3 contains 11 residues. The germline CDR1 and CDR2 sequences are MDHEN and SYDVKM. V lost 5 bases to trimming and J lost 11 bases, with 10 bases between them. The CDR3 bases are TGTGCCAGCAGTCAACCGGGAAAGCAGTTCTTC. This encodes CASSQPGKQFF. Full variable domain (outside the CDR3, taken from reference TRBV28 and TRBJ2-1): DVKVTQSSRYLVKRTGEKVFLECVQDMDHENMFWYRQDPGLGLRLIYFSYDVKMKEKGDIPEGYSVSREKKERFSLILESASTNQTSMYLCASSQPGKQFFGPGTRLTVL.

V is TRBV18 and J is TRBJ1-6; 7 bases line up with TRBD1. The V gene end was trimmed by 2 bases and the J gene end by 6 bases; junction bases not matched to a gene: 4. Germline CDR1 KGHSH, CDR2 LQKENI. The CDR3 covers 15 residues. The CDR3 coding sequence is TGTGCCAGCTCACCAGCAGGGGGTACTAATTCACCCCTCCACTTT. Translating gives CASSPAGGTNSPLHF.

The chain carries TRBV27 and TRBJ1-2, with D maybe TRBD1 (5 bases). Germline V gene data show CDR1 as MNHEY and CDR2 as SMNVEV (reference sequence). Trimming stripped 8 bases from V and 1 base from J, with 11 bases between. This CDR3 comprises 13 residues. The CDR3 loop reads CASWGVINYGYTF. CDR3 DNA: TGTGCCAGCTGGGGGGTAATTAACTATGGCTACACCTTC.

The count of this clone is one. This rearrangement joins TRBV13 to TRBJ2-1; a possible D gene is TRBD2 (6 bases). Per germline, CDR1 PRHDT and CDR2 FYEKMQ (reference sequence). Trimming cost V 5 bases and J 0 bases, with 17 bases left between them. This CDR3 spans 17 amino acids. CDR3 DNA sequence: TGTGCCAGCAGCCTATTGGGGGAGGCGAGCTCCTACAATGAGCAGTTCTTC. Its translation is CASSLLGEASSYNEQFF.

The chain carries TRBV18 and TRBJ2-1; TRBD1 matches 7 bases. The junction had 8 bases not matched to a gene; V was cut back by 2 bases and J by 1 base. Germline values: CDR1 KGHSH, CDR2 LQKENI. This CDR3 is built from 17 residues. The CDR3 loop is CASSPLTAQGSYNEQFF. The CDR3 DNA follows: TGTGCCAGCTCACCATTAACCGCACAGGGGTCCTACAATGAGCAGTTCTTC.

The chain employs TRBV5-1 and TRBJ1-2; 7 nucleotides line up with TRBD1. Germline V gene sequence: CDR1 SGHRS, CDR2 YFSETQ. Trimming at V came to 4 bases and at J to 6 bases, leaving 3 bases not matched to a gene. CDR3 size: 12 residues. The CDR3 spells CASSPQGDGYTF. Written as DNA, the CDR3 is TGCGCCAGCAGCCCCCAGGGGGATGGCTACACCTTC. Combining the CDR3 with reference TRBV5-1 and TRBJ1-2 gives the whole variable domain KAGVTQTPRYLIKTRGQQVTLSCSPISGHRSVSWYQQTPGQGLQFLFEYFSETQRNKGNFPGRFSGRQFSNSRSEMNVSTLELGDSALYLCASSPQGDGYTFGSGTRLTVV.

This clone has more than one count but fewer than ten. This sequence joins TRBV6-5 and TRBJ2-5; 9 bases line up with TRBD1. This CDR3 contains 14 residues. V was clipped by 5 bases and J by 5 bases; unmatched bases: 6. Germline V gene data show CDR1 as MNHEY and CDR2 as SVGAGI. The CDR3: CASSNRGRGETQYF. The DNA for the CDR3 is TGTGCCAGCAGTAACAGGGGGCGCGGTGAGACCCAGTACTTC.

This clone was recorded once. This chain links TRBV7-6 with TRBJ1-5; no clear D. This CDR3 has 13 residues. Trimming stripped 3 bases from V and 5 bases from J, with 8 bases between. Germline V gives CDR1 SGHVS, CDR2 FNYEAQ. CDR3 amino acids: CASSLRAHQPQHF. The CDR3 DNA is TGTGCCAGCAGCTTGAGGGCCCATCAGCCCCAGCATTTT.

The rearrangement uses TRBV9 and TRBJ1-3; TRBD1 might be the D (5 bases). Germline V lookup: CDR1 SGDLS, CDR2 YYNGEE. Trimming removed 3 bases from V and 4 bases from J, with 11 bases in between. This CDR3 has 14 amino acids. CDR3 protein: CASSDGGSGNTIYF. The CDR3 DNA sequence: TGTGCCAGCAGCGACGGGGGATCAGGAAACACCATATATTTT.

This chain joins TRBV4-3 and TRBJ2-2; TRBD1 agrees at 10 bases. V lost 1 base, J lost 2 bases, and 7 bases stayed unmatched. CDR3 length: 18 amino acids. In germline, CDR1 is LGHNA, CDR2 YSLEER. The CDR3 DNA is TGCGCCAGCAGCCAAGTCTGGACAGGGGGTACCAACACCGGGGAGCTGTTTTTT. Translation: CASSQVWTGGTNTGELFF.

V gene TRBV28 combines with J gene TRBJ1-1; no clear D. Trimming shortened V by 5 bases and J by 4 bases, and 11 bases separated the two germline ends. CDR3 length: 13 amino acids. Germline V gene lookup returns CDR1 MDHEN and CDR2 SYDVKM. The CDR3 protein is CASSPRLSTEAFF. In DNA form, the CDR3 reads TGTGCCAGCAGTCCCCGGTTGAGCACTGAAGCTTTCTTT.

The chain employs TRBV18 and TRBJ2-6; D ambiguous. The CDR3 sequence is 14 residues long. Trimming cost V 5 bases and J 1 base, with 6 bases left between them. Germline V gene data show CDR1 as KGHSH and CDR2 as LQKENI. CDR3 nucleotides: TGTGCCAGCTCATATATGTCTGGGGCCAACGTCCTGACTTTC. It encodes CASSYMSGANVLTF.

The chain recombines TRBV6-4 with TRBJ2-3; 8 bases match TRBD2. Germline trimming cut 4 bases from V and 0 bases from J; bases unmatched to any gene: 3. The V gene's germline CDR1 is MRHNA and CDR2 SNTAGT. CDR3 length: 15 residues. The CDR3 coding sequence is TGTGCCAGCAGTGTGGCTAGCGGGAGCACAGATACGCAGTATTTT. It specifies CASSVASGSTDTQYF.

The chain couples TRBV19 to TRBJ1-6, with D possibly being TRBD1 (6 bases). Per germline, CDR1 LNHDA and CDR2 SQIVND (reference sequence). The CDR3 is 16 residues long. Trimming removed 1 base from V and 5 bases from J, with 12 bases in between. CDR3 region: CASSIGRTVNNSPLHF. The CDR3 DNA sequence: TGTGCCAGTAGTATAGGACGGACAGTCAATAATTCACCCCTCCACTTT.